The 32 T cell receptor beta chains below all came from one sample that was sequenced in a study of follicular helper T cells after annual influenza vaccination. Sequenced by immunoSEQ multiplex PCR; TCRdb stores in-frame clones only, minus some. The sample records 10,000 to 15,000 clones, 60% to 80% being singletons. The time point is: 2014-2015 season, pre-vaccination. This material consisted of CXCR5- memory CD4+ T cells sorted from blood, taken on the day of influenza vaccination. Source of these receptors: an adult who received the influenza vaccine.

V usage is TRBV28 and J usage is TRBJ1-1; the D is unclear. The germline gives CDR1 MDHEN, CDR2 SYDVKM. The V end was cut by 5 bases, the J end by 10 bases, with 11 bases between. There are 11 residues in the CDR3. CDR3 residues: CASSGWEGAFF. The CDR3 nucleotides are TGTGCCAGCAGTGGATGGGAGGGAGCTTTCTTT.

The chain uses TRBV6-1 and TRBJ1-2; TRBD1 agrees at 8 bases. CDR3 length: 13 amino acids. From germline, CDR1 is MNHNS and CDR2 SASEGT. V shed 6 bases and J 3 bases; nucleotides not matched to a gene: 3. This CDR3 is CASSETGDYGYTF. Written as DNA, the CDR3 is TGTGCCAGCAGCGAGACAGGGGACTATGGCTACACCTTC.

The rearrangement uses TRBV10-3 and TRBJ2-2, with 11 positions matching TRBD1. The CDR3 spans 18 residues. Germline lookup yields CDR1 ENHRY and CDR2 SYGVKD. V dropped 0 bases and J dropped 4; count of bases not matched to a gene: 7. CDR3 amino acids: CAISESSTGTGGTGELFF. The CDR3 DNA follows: TGTGCCATCAGTGAGTCCAGTACCGGGACAGGGGGCACCGGGGAGCTGTTTTTT.

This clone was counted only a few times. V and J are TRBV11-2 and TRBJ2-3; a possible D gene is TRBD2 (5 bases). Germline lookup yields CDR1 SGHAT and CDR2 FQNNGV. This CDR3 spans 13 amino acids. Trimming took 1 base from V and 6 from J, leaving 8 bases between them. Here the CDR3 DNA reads TGTGCCAGCAGCTTAGGGGCGGGTGATACGCAGTATTTT. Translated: CASSLGAGDTQYF. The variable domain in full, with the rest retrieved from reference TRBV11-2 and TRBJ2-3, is EAGVAQSPRYKIIEKRQSVAFWCNPISGHATLYWYQQILGQGPKLLIQFQNNGVVDDSQLPKDRFSAERLKGVDSTLKIQPAKLEDSAVYLCASSLGAGDTQYFGPGTRLTVL.

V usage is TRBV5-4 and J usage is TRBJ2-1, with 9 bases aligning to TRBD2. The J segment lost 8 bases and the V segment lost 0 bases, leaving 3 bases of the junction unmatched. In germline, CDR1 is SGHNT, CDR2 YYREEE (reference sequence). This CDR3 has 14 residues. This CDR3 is CASSLGLAGYEQFF. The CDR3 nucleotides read TGTGCCAGCAGCTTGGGGCTAGCGGGATATGAGCAGTTCTTC.

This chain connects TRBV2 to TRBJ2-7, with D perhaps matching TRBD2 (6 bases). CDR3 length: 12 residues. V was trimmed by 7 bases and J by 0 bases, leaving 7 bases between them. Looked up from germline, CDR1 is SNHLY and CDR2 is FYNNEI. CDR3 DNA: TGTGCCAGCACTAGCGACTCCTACGAGCAGTACTTC. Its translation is CASTSDSYEQYF.

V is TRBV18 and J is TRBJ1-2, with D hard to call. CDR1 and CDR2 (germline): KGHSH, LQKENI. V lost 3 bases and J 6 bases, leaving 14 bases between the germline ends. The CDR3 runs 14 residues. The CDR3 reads CASSPSRSVDGYTF. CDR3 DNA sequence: TGTGCCAGCTCACCTTCTAGGAGTGTGGATGGCTACACCTTC.

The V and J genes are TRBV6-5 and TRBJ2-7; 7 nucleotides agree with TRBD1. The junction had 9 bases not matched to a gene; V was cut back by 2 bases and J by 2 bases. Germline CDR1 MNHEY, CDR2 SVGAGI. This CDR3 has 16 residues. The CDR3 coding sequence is TGTGCCAGCAGTTACGGTGGGGGACAGATAGCCTACGAGCAGTACTTC. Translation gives CASSYGGGQIAYEQYF.

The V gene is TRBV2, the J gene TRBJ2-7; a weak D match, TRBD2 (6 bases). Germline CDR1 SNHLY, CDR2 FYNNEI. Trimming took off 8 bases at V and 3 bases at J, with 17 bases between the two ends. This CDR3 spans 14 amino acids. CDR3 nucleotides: TGTGCCAGCCTATATGCGGGGACCGACTACGAGCAGTACTTC. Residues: CASLYAGTDYEQYF.

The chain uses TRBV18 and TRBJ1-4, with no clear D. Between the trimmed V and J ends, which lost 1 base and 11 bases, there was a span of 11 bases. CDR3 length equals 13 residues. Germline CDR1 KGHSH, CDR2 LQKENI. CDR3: CASSPRGGLKLFF. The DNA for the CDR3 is TGTGCCAGCTCACCACGCGGAGGCCTTAAACTGTTTTTT.

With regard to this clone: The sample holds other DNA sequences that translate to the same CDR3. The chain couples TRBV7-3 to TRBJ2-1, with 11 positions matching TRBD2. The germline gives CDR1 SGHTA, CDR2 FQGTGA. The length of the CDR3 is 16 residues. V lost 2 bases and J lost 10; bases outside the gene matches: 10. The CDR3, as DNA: TGTGCCAGCAGCTTATCAGGGGGGCTAGCGGGGGGAGAGCAGTTCTTC. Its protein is CASSLSGGLAGGEQFF.

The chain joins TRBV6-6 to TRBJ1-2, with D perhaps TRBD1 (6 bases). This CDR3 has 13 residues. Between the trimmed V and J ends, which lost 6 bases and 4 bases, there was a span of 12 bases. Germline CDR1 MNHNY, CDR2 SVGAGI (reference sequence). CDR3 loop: CASRQDSIYGYTF. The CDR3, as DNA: TGTGCCAGCAGACAGGACAGCATCTATGGCTACACCTTC.

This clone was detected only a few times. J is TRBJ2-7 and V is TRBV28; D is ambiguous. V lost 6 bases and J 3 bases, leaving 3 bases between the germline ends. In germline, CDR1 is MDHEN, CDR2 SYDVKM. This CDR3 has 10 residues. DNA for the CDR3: TGTGCCAGCAGGGACTACGAGCAGTACTTC. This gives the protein CASRDYEQYF. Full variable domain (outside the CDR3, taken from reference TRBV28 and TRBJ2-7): DVKVTQSSRYLVKRTGEKVFLECVQDMDHENMFWYRQDPGLGLRLIYFSYDVKMKEKGDIPEGYSVSREKKERFSLILESASTNQTSMYLCASRDYEQYFGPGTRLTVT.

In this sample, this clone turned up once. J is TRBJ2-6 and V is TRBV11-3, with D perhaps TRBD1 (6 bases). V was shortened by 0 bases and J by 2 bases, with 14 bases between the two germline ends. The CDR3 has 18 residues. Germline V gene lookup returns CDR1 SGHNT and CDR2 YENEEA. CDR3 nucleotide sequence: TGTGCCAGCAGCTTAGATCGGGCAGGGGAAACTGGGGCCAACGTCCTGACTTTC. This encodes CASSLDRAGETGANVLTF. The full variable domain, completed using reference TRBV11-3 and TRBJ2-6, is EAGVVQSPRYKIIEKKQPVAFWCNPISGHNTLYWYLQNLGQGPELLIRYENEEAVDDSQLPKDRFSAERLKGVDSTLKIQPAELGDSAVYLCASSLDRAGETGANVLTFGAGSRLTVL.

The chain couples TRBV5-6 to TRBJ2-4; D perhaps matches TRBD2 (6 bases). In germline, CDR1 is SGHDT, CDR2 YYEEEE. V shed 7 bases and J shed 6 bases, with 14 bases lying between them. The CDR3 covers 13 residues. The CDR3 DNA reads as TGTGCCAGCTCCCCAACGGGGGTAAACATTCAGTACTTC. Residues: CASSPTGVNIQYF.

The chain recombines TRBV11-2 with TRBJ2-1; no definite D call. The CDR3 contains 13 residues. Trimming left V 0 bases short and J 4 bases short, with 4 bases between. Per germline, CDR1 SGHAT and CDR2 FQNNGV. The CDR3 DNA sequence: TGTGCCAGCAGCTTAGAACGGTACAATGAGCAGTTCTTC. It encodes CASSLERYNEQFF. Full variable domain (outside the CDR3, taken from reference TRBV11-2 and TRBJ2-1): EAGVAQSPRYKIIEKRQSVAFWCNPISGHATLYWYQQILGQGPKLLIQFQNNGVVDDSQLPKDRFSAERLKGVDSTLKIQPAKLEDSAVYLCASSLERYNEQFFGPGTRLTVL.

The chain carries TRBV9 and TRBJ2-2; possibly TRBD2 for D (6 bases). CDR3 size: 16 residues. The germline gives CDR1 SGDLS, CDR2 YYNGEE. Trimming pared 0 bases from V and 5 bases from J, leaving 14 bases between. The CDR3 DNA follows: TGTGCCAGCAGCGTAGCGCGGGGCGTGAAAACCGGGGAGCTGTTTTTT. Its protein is CASSVARGVKTGELFF.

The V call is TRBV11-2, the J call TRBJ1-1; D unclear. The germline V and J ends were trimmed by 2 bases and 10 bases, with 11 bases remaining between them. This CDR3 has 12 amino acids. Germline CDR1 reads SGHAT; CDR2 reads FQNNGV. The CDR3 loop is CASSLSGRGAFF. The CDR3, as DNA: TGTGCCAGCAGCTTATCCGGCCGGGGAGCTTTCTTT.

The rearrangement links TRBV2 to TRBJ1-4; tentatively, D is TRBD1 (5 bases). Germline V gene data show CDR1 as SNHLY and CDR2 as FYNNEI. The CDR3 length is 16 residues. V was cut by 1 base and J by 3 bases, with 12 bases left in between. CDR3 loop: CASSEVGRAANEKLFF. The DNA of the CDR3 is TGTGCCAGCAGTGAAGTTGGCAGGGCGGCTAATGAAAAACTGTTTTTT.

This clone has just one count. This chain's CDR3 is CASSLAVARGTDTQYF. As DNA, the CDR3 is TGTGCCAGCAGCTTGGCGGTAGCGAGGGGGACAGATACGCAGTATTTT. The V and J genes are TRBV5-4 and TRBJ2-3; D is possibly TRBD1 (6 bases). This CDR3 region has 16 residues. The V end lost 0 bases, the J end lost 3 bases, and 14 bases lay between the germline ends. Germline V CDR1 and CDR2: SGHNT, YYREEE (reference sequence).

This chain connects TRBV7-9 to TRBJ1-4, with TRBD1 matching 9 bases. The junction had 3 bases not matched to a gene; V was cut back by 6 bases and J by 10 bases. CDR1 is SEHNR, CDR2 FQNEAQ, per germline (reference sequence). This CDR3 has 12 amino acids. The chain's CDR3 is CASRPDRGKLFF. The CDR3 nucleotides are TGTGCCAGCAGACCGGACAGGGGAAAACTGTTTTTT.

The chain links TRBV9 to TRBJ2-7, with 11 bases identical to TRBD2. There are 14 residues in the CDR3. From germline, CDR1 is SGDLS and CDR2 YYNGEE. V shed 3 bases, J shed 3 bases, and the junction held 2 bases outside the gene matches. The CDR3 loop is CASSGGTSGYEQYF. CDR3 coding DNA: TGTGCCAGCAGCGGGGGGACTAGCGGCTACGAGCAGTACTTC.

CDR3 protein: CASGPTGLAGGSDTQYF. For the CDR3, the DNA is TGTGCTAGTGGCCCTACCGGACTAGCGGGGGGCAGTGATACGCAGTATTTT. V gene TRBV12-5 combines with J gene TRBJ2-3; the match to TRBD2 covers 14 bases. The CDR3 has 17 residues. V dropped 6 bases and J dropped 6; count of bases not matched to a gene: 11. The V gene's germline CDR1 is LGHNT and CDR2 FRNRAP.

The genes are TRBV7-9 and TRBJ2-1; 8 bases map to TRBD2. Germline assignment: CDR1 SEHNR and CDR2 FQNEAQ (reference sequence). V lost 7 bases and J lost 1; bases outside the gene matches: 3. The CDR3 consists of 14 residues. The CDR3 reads CASTAGVSYNEQFF. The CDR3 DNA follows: TGTGCCAGCACAGCGGGAGTATCCTACAATGAGCAGTTCTTC.

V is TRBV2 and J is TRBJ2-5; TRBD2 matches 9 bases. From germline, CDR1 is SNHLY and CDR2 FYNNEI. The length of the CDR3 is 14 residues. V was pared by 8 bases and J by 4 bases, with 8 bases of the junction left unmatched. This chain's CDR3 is CASVPSGVRETQYF. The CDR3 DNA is TGTGCCAGCGTACCTAGCGGGGTTAGAGAGACCCAGTACTTC.

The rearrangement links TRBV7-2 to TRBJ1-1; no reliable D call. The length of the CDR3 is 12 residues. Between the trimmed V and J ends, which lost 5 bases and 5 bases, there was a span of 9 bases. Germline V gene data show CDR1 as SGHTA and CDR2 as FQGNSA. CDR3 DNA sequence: TGTGCCAGCAGCCGGCCCCGAACTGAAGCTTTCTTT. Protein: CASSRPRTEAFF.

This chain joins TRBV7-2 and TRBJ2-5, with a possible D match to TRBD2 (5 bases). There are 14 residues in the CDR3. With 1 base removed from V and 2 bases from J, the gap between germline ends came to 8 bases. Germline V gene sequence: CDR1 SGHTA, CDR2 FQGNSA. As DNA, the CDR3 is TGTGCCAGCAGCTTAGATTCGGGGCAAGAGACCCAGTACTTC. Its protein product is CASSLDSGQETQYF.

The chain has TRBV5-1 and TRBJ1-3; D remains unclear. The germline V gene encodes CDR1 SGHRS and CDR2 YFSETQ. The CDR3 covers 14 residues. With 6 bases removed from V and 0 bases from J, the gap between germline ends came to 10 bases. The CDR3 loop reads CASKPSPSGNTIYF. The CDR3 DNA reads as TGCGCCAGCAAGCCTTCCCCCTCTGGAAACACCATATATTTT.

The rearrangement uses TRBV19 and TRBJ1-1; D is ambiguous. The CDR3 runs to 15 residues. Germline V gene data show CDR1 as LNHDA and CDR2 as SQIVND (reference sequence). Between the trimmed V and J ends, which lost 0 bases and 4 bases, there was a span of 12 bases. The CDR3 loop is CASSIDRGWGTEAFF. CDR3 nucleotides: TGTGCCAGTAGTATAGATCGGGGATGGGGCACTGAAGCTTTCTTT.

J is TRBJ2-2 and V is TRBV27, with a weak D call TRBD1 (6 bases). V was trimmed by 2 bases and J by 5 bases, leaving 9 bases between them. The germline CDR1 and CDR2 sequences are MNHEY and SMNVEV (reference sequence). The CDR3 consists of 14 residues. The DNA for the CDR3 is TGTGCCAGCAGTTTACAAGGACAGACCGGGGAGCTGTTTTTT. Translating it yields CASSLQGQTGELFF.

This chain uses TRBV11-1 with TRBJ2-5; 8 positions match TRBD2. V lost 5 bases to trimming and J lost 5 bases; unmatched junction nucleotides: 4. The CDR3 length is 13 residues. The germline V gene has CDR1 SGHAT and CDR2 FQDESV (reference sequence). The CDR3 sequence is CASSGTRFETQYF. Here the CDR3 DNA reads TGTGCCAGCAGCGGGACTAGATTCGAGACCCAGTACTTC.

CDR3 DNA sequence: TGTGCCAGCTCACCAGGAGTGATAGAGACCCAGTACTTC. Translated: CASSPGVIETQYF. This rearrangement joins TRBV18 to TRBJ2-5, with D hard to call. Germline values: CDR1 KGHSH, CDR2 LQKENI. Trimming shortened V by 2 bases and J by 4 bases, and 8 bases separated the two germline ends. The CDR3 runs 13 residues. Full variable domain (outside the CDR3, taken from reference TRBV18 and TRBJ2-5): NAGVMQNPRHLVRRRGQEARLRCSPMKGHSHVYWYRQLPEEGLKFMVYLQKENIIDESGMPKERFSAEFPKEGPSILRIQQVVRGDSAAYFCASSPGVIETQYFGPGTRLLVL.